This T cell receptor beta chain was observed in a study of T cells in Graves' hyperthyroidism and ophthalmopathy. Germline assignment: CDR1 MGHDK and CDR2 SYGVNS. There are 14 residues in the CDR3. The V and J ends lost 3 bases and 7 bases respectively, with 15 bases between them. From RNA transcripts, TCR beta CDR3 regions were amplified. Initially, a first-round RT-PCR of the TCR CDR3 employed the HTBI primer set. One entry per CDR3 protein, called by TCRdb with MiXCR from the multiplex PCR reads. The sample records 500,000 to 600,000 distinct CDR3 sequences, around 42% being singletons. Study-wide findings and caveats: Blood held most thyroid clonotypes expanded above 0.001 frequency. Separating ophthalmopathy from stable hyperthyroidism was achieved by a 13 V-J model.

This clonotype was seen only once. The antigen remains undetermined. Patients between 18 and 65 years old had hyperthyroidism, newly diagnosed and lasting under 2 months. The rearrangement joins TRBV25-1 to TRBJ2-5; D not certain. Sequenced: peripheral blood or thyroid tissue (not recorded which). The sequence derives from a woman between 18 and 29 years old with Graves' hyperthyroidism. The CDR3, as DNA: TGTGCCAGCAGTGAGGCGCAAGACCCCGGGACCCAGTACTTC. Its protein product is CASSEAQDPGTQYF.